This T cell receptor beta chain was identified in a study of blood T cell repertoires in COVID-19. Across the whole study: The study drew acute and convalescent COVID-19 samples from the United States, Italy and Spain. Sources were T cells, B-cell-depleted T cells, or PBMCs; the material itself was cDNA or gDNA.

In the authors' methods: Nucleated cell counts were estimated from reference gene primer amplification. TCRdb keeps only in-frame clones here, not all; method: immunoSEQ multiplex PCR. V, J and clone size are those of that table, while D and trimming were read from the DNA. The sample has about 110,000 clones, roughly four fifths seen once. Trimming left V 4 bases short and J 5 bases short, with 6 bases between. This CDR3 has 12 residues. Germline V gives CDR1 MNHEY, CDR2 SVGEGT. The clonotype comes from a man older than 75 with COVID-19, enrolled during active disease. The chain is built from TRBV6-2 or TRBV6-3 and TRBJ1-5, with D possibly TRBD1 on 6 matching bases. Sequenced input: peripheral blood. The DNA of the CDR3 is TGTGCCAGCAGTTCAGGGGATCAGCCCCAGCATTTT. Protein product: CASSSGDQPQHF.